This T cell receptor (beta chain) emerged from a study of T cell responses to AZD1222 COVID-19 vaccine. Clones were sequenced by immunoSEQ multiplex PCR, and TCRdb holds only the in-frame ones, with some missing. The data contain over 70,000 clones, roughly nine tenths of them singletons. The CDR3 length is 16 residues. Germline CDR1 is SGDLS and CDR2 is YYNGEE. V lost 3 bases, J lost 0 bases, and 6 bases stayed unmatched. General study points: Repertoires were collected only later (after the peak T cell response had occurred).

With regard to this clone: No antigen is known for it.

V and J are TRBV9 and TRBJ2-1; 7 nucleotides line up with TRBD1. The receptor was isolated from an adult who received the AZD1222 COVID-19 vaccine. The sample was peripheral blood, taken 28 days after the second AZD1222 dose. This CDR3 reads CASSERTGSSYNEQFF. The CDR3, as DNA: TGTGCCAGCAGCGAGAGGACAGGTAGCTCCTACAATGAGCAGTTCTTC.